Sequencing of this T cell receptor beta chain was carried out in a study of blood T cell repertoires in COVID-19. Overall study context: COVID-19 samples, acute and convalescent, were from the United States, Italy and Spain. In each case, the material was cDNA or gDNA derived from T cells, B-cell-depleted T cells, or PBMCs.

Method: immunoSEQ multiplex PCR; TCRdb's copy keeps in-frame clones and lacks some. The data contain a few hundred thousand clones, about 85% of them seen just once; the ten biggest clones take up 3.6%. The V gene end was trimmed by 4 bases and the J gene end by 0 bases; junction bases not matched to a gene: 5. The V gene's germline CDR1 is SGHNT and CDR2 YYREEE (reference sequence). This CDR3 region has 16 residues. The material sequenced was peripheral blood. The origin of this receptor is a man between 18 and 29 years old with active or convalescent COVID-19. The V call is TRBV5-4, the J call TRBJ2-4; 9 bases map to TRBD2. The CDR3 DNA reads TGTGCCAGCAGCCCGAGCGGGGGGTTAGCCAAAAACATTCAGTACTTC. Its protein product is CASSPSGGLAKNIQYF. Drawing the rest from reference TRBV5-4 and TRBJ2-4, the complete variable domain is ETGVTQSPTHLIKTRGQQVTLRCSSQSGHNTVSWYQQALGQGPQFIFQYYREEENGRGNFPPRFSGLQFPNYSSELNVNALELDDSALYLCASSPSGGLAKNIQYFGAGTRLSVL.